These T cell receptor beta chains were read from a single sample in a study of human CD4 T cells and Enterobacteriaceae. Here immunoSEQ multiplex PCR was the method, and the copy in TCRdb shows in-frame clones only, minus some. This sample has some 29,000 clones, with around 80% found just once. Sequencing was done on a sample of memory CD4+ T cells from blood. All receptors derive from a human donor in good health. The CDR3 runs from the conserved cysteine through the conserved F or W. Fields, in order: clone size, J gene, V gene, D gene, CDR3 DNA, CDR3 protein. A D gene is named only where the DNA matches it firmly. A row's size may be missing; if present it is once, few, many or a size class.

- TRBJ2-2 TRBV15 - TGTGCCACCAGCAGAGATCTTAATTCGGGGGAGCTGTTTTTT CATSRDLNSGELFF
- TRBJ2-3 TRBV6-4 TRBD2 TGTGCCAGCAGTGACCGCGGGAGTAGTACAGATACGCAGTATTTT CASSDRGSSTDTQYF
- TRBJ1-2 TRBV27 - TGTGCCAGCAGGTCGCTTCAGACCTATGGCTACACCTTC CASRSLQTYGYTF
- TRBJ2-1 TRBV4-1 - TGCGCCAGCAGCCAAGGACTCCTAAACAATGAGCAGTTCTTC CASSQGLLNNEQFF
once TRBJ1-4 TRBV18 - TGTGCCAGCTCACCCATGAGTGACTCTAGCGAAAAACTGTTTTTT CASSPMSDSSEKLFF
- TRBJ2-6 TRBV27 - TGTGCCAGCAGTTTGGTTTCTGGGGCCAACGTCCTGACTTTC CASSLVSGANVLTF
- TRBJ1-2 TRBV6-1 - TGTGCCAGCAGACCGACTTTTAACTATGGCTACACCTTC CASRPTFNYGYTF
few TRBJ1-5 TRBV28 - TGTGCCAGCAGTACCCAAGAGAACAATCAGCCCCAGCATTTT CASSTQENNQPQHF
- TRBJ1-2 TRBV7-9 - TGTGCCAGCAGTTCAATACAGCGTGACTACACCTTC CASSSIQRDYTF
- TRBJ2-5 TRBV19 - TGTGCCAGTAGCGAGGGCTCGGAGACCCAGTACTTC CASSEGSETQYF
- TRBJ2-5 TRBV5-4 TRBD2 TGTGCCAGCAGTTTGGCACTAGCGGGAGGTTTGCGGGAGACCCAGTACTTC CASSLALAGGLRETQYF
- TRBJ2-7 TRBV7-3 TRBD1 TGTGCCAGCAGCTTTTCAGGGGGCAATGGGTACGAGCAGTACTTC CASSFSGGNGYEQYF
- TRBJ2-7 TRBV15 - TGTGCCACCAGCAGAGAGTACGGCTCCTACGAGCAGTACTTC CATSREYGSYEQYF
- TRBJ1-1 TRBV5-6 - TGTGCCAGCAGCTTGGCCGGACAGTTCTACACTGAAGCTTTCTTT CASSLAGQFYTEAFF
- TRBJ2-3 TRBV6-1 TRBD2 TGTGCCAGCAGTGAAGGAGCGGGGGCAGATACGCAGTATTTT CASSEGAGADTQYF
- TRBJ1-2 TRBV9 - TGTGCCAGCAGCCCCCGTCAGGGCAGGGAGCCCGGCTACACCTTC CASSPRQGREPGYTF
- TRBJ1-1 TRBV5-4 - TGTGCCAGCAGCTTGGGGGCTCGAGACAACACTGAAGCTTTCTTT CASSLGARDNTEAFF
- TRBJ2-1 TRBV11-2 TRBD2 TGTGCCAGCGAGACTAGCGGGGCCAATGAGCAGTTCTTC CASETSGANEQFF
once TRBJ2-1 TRBV5-4 - TGTGCCAGCGCACCCGGAGGGGCCTACAATGAGCAGTTCTTC CASAPGGAYNEQFF
- TRBJ2-2 TRBV30 TRBD1 TGTGCCTGGTTGTACAGGGGCACCGGGGAGCTGTTTTTT CAWLYRGTGELFF
- TRBJ2-7 TRBV11-2 - TGTGCCAGCAGCTCTCGATCGACGGCCCGGGGCGAGCAGTACTTC CASSSRSTARGEQYF
- TRBJ2-7 TRBV7-3 - TGTGCCAGCAGCTTAGGGAGGAGACAGGGTAAATTCGGACCCTCAGAGCAGTACTTC CASSLGRRQGKFGPSEQYF
- TRBJ2-7 TRBV6-6 TRBD2 TGTGCCAGCAGTCACCGGACTAGCGGGAGCTACGAGCAGTACTTC CASSHRTSGSYEQYF
- TRBJ2-1 TRBV28 - TGTGCCAGCAGCCAACTAGTTGGGGTCTACAATGAGCAGTTCTTC CASSQLVGVYNEQFF